The 24 T cell receptor beta chains below all came from one sample that was sequenced in a study of blood T cell repertoires in COVID-19. Clones were sequenced by immunoSEQ multiplex PCR, and TCRdb holds only the in-frame ones, with some missing. The sample has around 65,000 clones; roughly 93% are singletons. What was sequenced was peripheral blood. The source is a human donor in a cohort sampled during active COVID-19.

The CDR3 here is CSVERTVYGYTF. The CDR3 DNA follows: TGCAGCGTTGAGAGGACAGTCTATGGCTACACCTTC. The chain is built from TRBV29-1 and TRBJ1-2; weak D call: TRBD1 (6 bases). The CDR3 is 12 residues long. V shed 3 bases and J shed 4 bases, with 9 bases lying between them. The germline CDR1 and CDR2 sequences are SQVTM and ANQGSEA.

The gene calls are TRBV10-3 and TRBJ2-3, with no clear D. This CDR3 is 13 amino acids long. Germline lookup yields CDR1 ENHRY and CDR2 SYGVKD. V lost 7 bases, J lost 4 bases, and 12 bases lay in between. Here the CDR3 reads CAIKSGEADTQYF. The CDR3 region has the DNA TGTGCCATCAAGTCCGGAGAGGCAGATACGCAGTATTTT.

This clone was observed once. The chain combines TRBV4-3 with TRBJ2-1; no firm D call. In germline, CDR1 is LGHNA, CDR2 YSLEER. The length of the CDR3 is 15 residues. The germline V and J ends were trimmed by 2 bases and 1 base, with 9 bases remaining between them. The CDR3 here is CASSQRLGSYNEQFF. For the CDR3, the DNA is TGCGCCAGCAGCCAAAGGCTAGGATCCTACAATGAGCAGTTCTTC.

The V call is TRBV3-1 (or the pseudogene TRBV3-2), the J call TRBJ2-2; D perhaps matches TRBD1 (5 bases). The CDR3 consists of 13 residues. The V gene's germline CDR1 is LGHDT and CDR2 YNNKEL (reference sequence). V lost 4 bases to trimming and J lost 6 bases, with 9 bases between them. CDR3: CASSLRGAGELFF. The CDR3, as DNA: TGTGCCAGCAGCCTAAGGGGTGCCGGGGAGCTGTTTTTT.

This clone was seen once. The chain uses TRBV6-6 and TRBJ2-4; 7 positions match TRBD1. V trimming: 4 bases; J trimming: 6 bases; junction bases outside the gene matches: 9. Germline lookup yields CDR1 MNHNY and CDR2 SVGAGI (reference sequence). This CDR3 contains 15 residues. In DNA form, the CDR3 reads TGTGCCAGCAGTTTCCAAGCCGGGACAGTAAACATTCAGTACTTC. Its translation is CASSFQAGTVNIQYF.

This clone was picked up one time. CDR3 sequence (DNA): TGTGCCACCAGCAGAGATAAGTTTTCGCGGGTTGGTGATGAGCAGTTCTTC. Translating it yields CATSRDKFSRVGDEQFF. The V and J genes are TRBV15 and TRBJ2-1, with D perhaps TRBD2 (5 bases). V dropped 0 bases and J dropped 8 bases, with 20 bases sitting between them. The CDR3 sequence is 17 residues long. In germline, CDR1 is LNHNV, CDR2 YYDKDF (reference sequence).

This chain links TRBV7-6 with TRBJ1-3; maybe TRBD1 (5 bases). The V gene lost 7 bases and the J gene lost 0 bases, with 13 bases spanning the gap. From germline, CDR1 is SGHVS and CDR2 FNYEAQ. The CDR3 has 15 amino acids. The CDR3: CASKGLGGSGNTIYF. In DNA form, the CDR3 reads TGTGCCAGCAAGGGCCTGGGGGGCTCTGGAAACACCATATATTTT.

J is TRBJ2-3 and V is TRBV7-9; 9 nucleotides agree with TRBD2. The CDR3 loop spans 16 amino acids. CDR1 and CDR2 from the germline V gene are SEHNR and FQNEAQ (reference sequence). After removal of 5 bases from V and 5 bases from J, the junction contained 11 bases not matched to a gene. CDR3: CASSRRVAGGVDTQYF. The CDR3 DNA reads as TGTGCCAGCAGCCGCCGGGTCGCGGGAGGGGTAGATACGCAGTATTTT.

This chain connects TRBV10-3 to TRBJ1-5; D perhaps matches TRBD1 (6 bases). The CDR3 has 15 residues. Trimming left V 4 bases short and J 7 bases short, with 17 bases between. CDR1 is ENHRY, CDR2 SYGVKD, per germline. The CDR3 nucleotides are TGTGCCATCAGTGCGGTACAGGGCCCAAACCAGCCCCAGCATTTT. It is translated as CAISAVQGPNQPQHF.

The V and J genes are TRBV5-1 and TRBJ2-3; D possibly corresponds to TRBD1 (7 bases). The V end was cut by 4 bases, the J end by 1 base, with 19 bases between. CDR3 length: 17 amino acids. CDR1 is SGHRS and CDR2 is YFSETQ in the germline V gene. The chain's CDR3 is CASSLGGGGTGTDTQYF. The CDR3 coding sequence is TGCGCCAGCAGCCTAGGGGGAGGCGGGACAGGCACAGATACGCAGTATTTT.

The chain is built from TRBV6-5 and TRBJ2-7; 9 bases fit TRBD1. The CDR3 consists of 12 residues. Germline-derived CDR1 and CDR2 are MNHEY and SVGAGI. V was pared by 6 bases and J by 7 bases, with 4 bases of the junction left unmatched. CDR3 DNA sequence: TGTGCCAGCAGACACAGGGGGCATGAGCAGTACTTC. It specifies CASRHRGHEQYF.

V usage is TRBV28 and J usage is TRBJ1-2; 12 bases are shared with TRBD1. This CDR3 has 14 residues. The trim removed 6 bases at V and 7 bases at J, leaving 6 bases unmatched. From germline, CDR1 is MDHEN and CDR2 SYDVKM. The CDR3 region is CASRSGQGAVGYTF. The CDR3, as DNA: TGTGCCAGCAGATCGGGACAGGGGGCTGTTGGCTACACCTTC.

The chain uses TRBV11-3 and TRBJ2-2; 8 nucleotides agree with TRBD2. The CDR3 runs to 15 residues. V dropped 4 bases and J dropped 4; count of bases not matched to a gene: 5. Looked up from germline, CDR1 is SGHNT and CDR2 is YENEEA. DNA for the CDR3: TGTGCCAGCAGCTCCGGGGGGGTGGCCACCGGGGAGCTGTTTTTT. Its translation: CASSSGGVATGELFF. Looking up the rest from reference TRBV11-3 and TRBJ2-2 gives the full variable domain: EAGVVQSPRYKIIEKKQPVAFWCNPISGHNTLYWYLQNLGQGPELLIRYENEEAVDDSQLPKDRFSAERLKGVDSTLKIQPAELGDSAVYLCASSSGGVATGELFFGEGSRLTVL.

V is TRBV27 and J is TRBJ1-4, with a possible D match to TRBD1 (6 bases). V was shortened by 3 bases and J by 7 bases, with 27 bases between the two germline ends. The length of the CDR3 is 19 residues. Germline values: CDR1 MNHEY, CDR2 SMNVEV (reference sequence). CDR3 sequence: CASSLIPRGRERGSEKLFF. The CDR3, as DNA: TGTGCCAGCAGTTTGATCCCCAGGGGCAGGGAAAGGGGTAGTGAAAAACTGTTTTTT.

This chain uses TRBV19 with TRBJ2-7; the match to TRBD2 covers 7 bases. V was pared by 1 base and J by 7 bases, with 13 bases of the junction left unmatched. Germline CDR1 is LNHDA and CDR2 is SQIVND (reference sequence). CDR3 length: 16 amino acids. As DNA, the CDR3 is TGTGCCAGTAGTATAGTAAACCGCCGGTCCGGGGGGGAGCAGTACTTC. Encoded protein: CASSIVNRRSGGEQYF.

This chain links TRBV15 with TRBJ2-7; 9 bases fit TRBD1. Germline V gives CDR1 LNHNV, CDR2 YYDKDF (reference sequence). Trimming cost V 4 bases and J 5 bases; bases outside gene matches: 12. The CDR3 is 16 residues long. The DNA for the CDR3 is TGTGCCACCAGCATGGACAGGGGATCGTCCCTACACGAGCAGTACTTC. Amino acid sequence: CATSMDRGSSLHEQYF. Complete variable domain (other parts from reference TRBV15 and TRBJ2-7): DAMVIQNPRYQVTQFGKPVTLSCSQTLNHNVMYWYQQKSSQAPKLLFHYYDKDFNNEADTPDNFQSRRPNTSFCFLDIRSPGLGDTAMYLCATSMDRGSSLHEQYFGPGTRLTVT.

The chain carries TRBV7-2 and TRBJ1-2, with 7 bases that match TRBD1. This CDR3 comprises 18 residues. V dropped 1 base and J dropped 0; count of bases not matched to a gene: 11. Germline loops: CDR1 SGHTA, CDR2 FQGNSA. CDR3 DNA: TGTGCCAGCAGCTTAGTAGGGACAGCTAGGCGAGCTAACTATGGCTACACCTTC. Translated, it gives CASSLVGTARRANYGYTF. The complete variable domain, with remaining parts taken from reference TRBV7-2 and TRBJ1-2, reads GAGVSQSPSNKVTEKGKDVELRCDPISGHTALYWYRQSLGQGLEFLIYFQGNSAPDKSGLPSDRFSAERTGGSVSTLTIQRTQQEDSAVYLCASSLVGTARRANYGYTFGSGTRLTVV.

The chain is built from TRBV6-5 and TRBJ1-2; D ambiguous. The germline V gene has CDR1 MNHEY and CDR2 SVGAGI. CDR3 length equals 14 residues. V was clipped by 0 bases and J by 2 bases, with 7 bases between them. DNA for the CDR3: TGTGCCAGCAGTTACTCGACACTGAACTATGGCTACACCTTC. Translated, it gives CASSYSTLNYGYTF.

V gene TRBV18 combines with J gene TRBJ2-7, with 7 nucleotides matching TRBD1. In germline, CDR1 is KGHSH, CDR2 LQKENI. Losses at the gene ends were 4 bases for V and 3 bases for J; bases not matched to a gene: 6. This CDR3 region has 14 residues. The CDR3 region has the DNA TGTGCCAGCTCACTTCAGACAGGGAGCTACGAGCAGTACTTC. Translation: CASSLQTGSYEQYF.

This CDR3 is CASSLGGAAEAFF. The CDR3 coding sequence is TGTGCCAGCAGCTTGGGTGGGGCGGCTGAAGCTTTCTTT. The rearrangement links TRBV5-4 to TRBJ1-1; D possibly corresponds to TRBD1 (5 bases). This CDR3 comprises 13 residues. In germline, CDR1 is SGHNT, CDR2 YYREEE (reference sequence). The V and J ends lost 0 bases and 6 bases respectively, with 9 bases between them.

CDR3 bases: TGTGCCAGCAGTTACCCTGACAGTGATGAAAAACTGTTTTTT. Amino acids: CASSYPDSDEKLFF. This rearrangement joins TRBV6-7 to TRBJ1-4; tentatively, D is TRBD1 (5 bases). TRBV6-7 is an ORF; its function is uncertain. Trimming removed 2 bases at V and 6 bases at J, with 10 bases between. The CDR3 length is 14 residues.

This CDR3 reads CASSLEPTNFGEQFF. The DNA of the CDR3 is TGCGCCAGCAGCTTGGAACCTACTAACTTCGGTGAGCAGTTCTTC. The chain is built from TRBV5-1 and TRBJ2-1; no definite D call. CDR3 length equals 15 residues. Per the germline V gene, CDR1 is SGHRS and CDR2 is YFSETQ. V gave up 0 bases and J gave up 9 bases, with 16 bases separating them.

The rearrangement uses TRBV19 and TRBJ2-1; 7 nucleotides match TRBD1. There are 14 residues in the CDR3. The ends lost 7 bases at V and 5 bases at J; junction bases unmatched: 8. Looked up from germline, CDR1 is LNHDA and CDR2 is SQIVND (reference sequence). In DNA form, the CDR3 reads TGTGCCAGTACACTGGGACAGTACCACAATGAGCAGTTCTTC. It is translated as CASTLGQYHNEQFF.

The chain employs TRBV19 and TRBJ2-7; D perhaps matches TRBD2 (6 bases). Deletions cut 6 bases from V and 2 bases from J, with 14 bases between. The V gene's germline CDR1 is LNHDA and CDR2 SQIVND (reference sequence). The CDR3 is 14 amino acids. CDR3 sequence (DNA): TGTGCCAGTAGCTTAACTAGCACAGCCTACGAGCAGTACTTC. Translation: CASSLTSTAYEQYF.